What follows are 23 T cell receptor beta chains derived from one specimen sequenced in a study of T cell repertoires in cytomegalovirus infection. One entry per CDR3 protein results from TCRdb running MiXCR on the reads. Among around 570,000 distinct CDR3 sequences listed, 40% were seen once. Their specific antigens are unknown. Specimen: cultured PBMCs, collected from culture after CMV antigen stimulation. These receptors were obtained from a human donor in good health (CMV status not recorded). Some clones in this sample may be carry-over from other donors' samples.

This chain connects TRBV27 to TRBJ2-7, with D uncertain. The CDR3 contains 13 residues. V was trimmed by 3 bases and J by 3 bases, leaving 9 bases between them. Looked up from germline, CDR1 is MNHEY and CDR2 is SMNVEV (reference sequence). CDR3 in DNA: TGTGCCAGCAGTTTGTCTCCTGTCTACGAGCAGTACTTC. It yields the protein CASSLSPVYEQYF.

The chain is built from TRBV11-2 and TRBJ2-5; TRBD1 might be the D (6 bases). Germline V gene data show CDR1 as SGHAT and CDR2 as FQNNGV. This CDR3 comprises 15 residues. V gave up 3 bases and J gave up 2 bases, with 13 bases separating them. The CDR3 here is CASSFGTKAQETQYF. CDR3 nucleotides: TGTGCCAGCAGCTTTGGGACAAAAGCTCAAGAGACCCAGTACTTC. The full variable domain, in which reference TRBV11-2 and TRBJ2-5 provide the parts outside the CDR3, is EAGVAQSPRYKIIEKRQSVAFWCNPISGHATLYWYQQILGQGPKLLIQFQNNGVVDDSQLPKDRFSAERLKGVDSTLKIQPAKLEDSAVYLCASSFGTKAQETQYFGPGTRLLVL.

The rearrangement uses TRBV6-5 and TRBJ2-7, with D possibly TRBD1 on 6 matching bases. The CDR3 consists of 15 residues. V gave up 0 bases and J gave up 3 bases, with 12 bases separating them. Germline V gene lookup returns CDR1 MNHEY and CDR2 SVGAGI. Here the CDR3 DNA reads TGTGCCAGCAGTTACTCAGGGGTGGACAGCTACGAGCAGTACTTC. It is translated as CASSYSGVDSYEQYF.

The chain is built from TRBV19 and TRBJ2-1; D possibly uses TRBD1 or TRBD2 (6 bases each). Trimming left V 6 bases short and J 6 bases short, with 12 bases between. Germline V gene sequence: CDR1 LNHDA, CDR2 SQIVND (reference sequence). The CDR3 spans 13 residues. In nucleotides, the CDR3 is TGTGCCAGTAGGGGCAGGGGAGGCAATGAGCAGTTCTTC. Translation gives CASRGRGGNEQFF.

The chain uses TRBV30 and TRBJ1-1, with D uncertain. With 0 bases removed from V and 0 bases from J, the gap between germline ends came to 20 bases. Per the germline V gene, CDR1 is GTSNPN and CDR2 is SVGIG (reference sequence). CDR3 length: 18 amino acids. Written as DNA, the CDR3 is TGTGCCTGGAGTGTATTGGTTTTGGGGAGTATCATGAACACTGAAGCTTTCTTT. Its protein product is CAWSVLVLGSIMNTEAFF. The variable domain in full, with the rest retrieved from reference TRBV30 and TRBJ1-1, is SQTIHQWPATLVQPVGSPLSLECTVEGTSNPNLYWYRQAAGRGLQLLFYSVGIGQISSEVPQNLSASRPQDRQFILSSKKLLLSDSGFYLCAWSVLVLGSIMNTEAFFGQGTRLTVV.

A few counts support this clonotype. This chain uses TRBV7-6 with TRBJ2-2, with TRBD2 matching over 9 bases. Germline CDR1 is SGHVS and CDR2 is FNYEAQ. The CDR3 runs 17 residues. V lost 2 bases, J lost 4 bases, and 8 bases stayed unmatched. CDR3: CASSLRRLAVSTGELFF. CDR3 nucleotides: TGTGCCAGCAGCTTAAGACGACTAGCGGTTAGCACCGGGGAGCTGTTTTTT.

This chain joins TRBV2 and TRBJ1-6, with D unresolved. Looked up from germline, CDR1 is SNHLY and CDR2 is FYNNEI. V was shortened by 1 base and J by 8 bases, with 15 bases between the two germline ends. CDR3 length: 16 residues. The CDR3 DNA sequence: TGTGCCAGCAGTGAAGTGCCGACAACCATTCATTCACCCCTCCACTTT. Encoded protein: CASSEVPTTIHSPLHF.

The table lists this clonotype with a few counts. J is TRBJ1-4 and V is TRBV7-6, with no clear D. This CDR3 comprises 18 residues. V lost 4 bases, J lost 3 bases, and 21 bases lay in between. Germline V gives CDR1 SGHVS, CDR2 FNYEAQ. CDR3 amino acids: CASSSLNSGVHSNEKLFF. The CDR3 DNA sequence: TGTGCCAGCAGCTCCCTGAATTCAGGCGTTCACTCTAATGAAAAACTGTTTTTT.

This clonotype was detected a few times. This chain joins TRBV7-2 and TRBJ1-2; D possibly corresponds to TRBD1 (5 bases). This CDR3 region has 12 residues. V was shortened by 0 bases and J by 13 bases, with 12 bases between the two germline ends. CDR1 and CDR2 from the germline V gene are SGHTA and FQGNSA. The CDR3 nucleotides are TGTGCCAGCAGCTTAGCGGGGCATGCACGCACCTTC. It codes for CASSLAGHARTF.

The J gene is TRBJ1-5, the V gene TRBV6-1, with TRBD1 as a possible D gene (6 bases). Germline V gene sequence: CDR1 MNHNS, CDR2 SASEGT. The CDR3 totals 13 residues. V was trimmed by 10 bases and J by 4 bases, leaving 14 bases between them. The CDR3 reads CATRGTSNQPQHF. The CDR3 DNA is TGTGCCACCAGGGGCACATCAAATCAGCCCCAGCATTTT.

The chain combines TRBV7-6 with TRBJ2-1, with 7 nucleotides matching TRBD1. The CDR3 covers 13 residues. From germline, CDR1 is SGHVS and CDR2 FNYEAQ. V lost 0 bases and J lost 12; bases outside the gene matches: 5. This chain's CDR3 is CASSLAERGRQFF. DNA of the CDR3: TGTGCCAGCAGCTTAGCGGAGAGGGGGCGGCAGTTCTTC.

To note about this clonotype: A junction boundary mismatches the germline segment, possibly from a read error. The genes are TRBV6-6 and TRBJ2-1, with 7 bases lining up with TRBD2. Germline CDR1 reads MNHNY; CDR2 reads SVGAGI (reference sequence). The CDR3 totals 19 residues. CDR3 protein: CARSYRLAGSGKTYNEQFF. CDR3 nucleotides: TGTGCCCGCAGTTATAGACTAGCCGGGTCTGGAAAAACCTACAATGAGCAGTTCTTC.

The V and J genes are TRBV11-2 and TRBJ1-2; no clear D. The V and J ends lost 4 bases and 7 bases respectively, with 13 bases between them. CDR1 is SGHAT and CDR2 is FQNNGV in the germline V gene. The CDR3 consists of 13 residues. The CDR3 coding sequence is TGTGCCAGCAGCTACAAGAAGGACTCTGGCTACACCTTC. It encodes CASSYKKDSGYTF.

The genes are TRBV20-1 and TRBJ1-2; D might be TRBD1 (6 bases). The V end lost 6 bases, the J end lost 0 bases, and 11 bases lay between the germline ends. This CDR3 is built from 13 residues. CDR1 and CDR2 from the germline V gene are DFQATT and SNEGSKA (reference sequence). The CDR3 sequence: CSAEDRANYGYTF. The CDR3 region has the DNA TGCAGTGCGGAGGACAGAGCTAACTATGGCTACACCTTC.

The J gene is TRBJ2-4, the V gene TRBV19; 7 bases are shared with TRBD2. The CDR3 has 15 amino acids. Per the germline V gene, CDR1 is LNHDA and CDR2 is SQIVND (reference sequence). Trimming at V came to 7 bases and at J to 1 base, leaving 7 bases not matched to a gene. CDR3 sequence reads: CASTPPGGAKNIQYF. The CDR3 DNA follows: TGTGCCAGTACCCCCCCCGGGGGGGCCAAAAACATTCAGTACTTC.

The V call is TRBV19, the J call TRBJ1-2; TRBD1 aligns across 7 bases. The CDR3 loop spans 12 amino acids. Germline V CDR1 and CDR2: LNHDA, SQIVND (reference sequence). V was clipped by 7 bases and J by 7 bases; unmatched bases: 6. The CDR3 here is CASKDHRGGYTF. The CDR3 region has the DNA TGTGCCAGTAAGGACCACAGGGGTGGCTACACCTTC. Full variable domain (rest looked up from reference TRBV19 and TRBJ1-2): DGGITQSPKYLFRKEGQNVTLSCEQNLNHDAMYWYRQDPGQGLRLIYYSQIVNDFQKGDIAEGYSVSREKKESFPLTVTSAQKNPTAFYLCASKDHRGGYTFGSGTRLTVV.

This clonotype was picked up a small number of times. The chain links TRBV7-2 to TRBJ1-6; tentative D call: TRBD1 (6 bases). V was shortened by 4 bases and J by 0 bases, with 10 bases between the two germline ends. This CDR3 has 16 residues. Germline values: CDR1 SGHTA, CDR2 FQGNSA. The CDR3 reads CASSSRGGSYNSPLHF. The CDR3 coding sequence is TGTGCCAGCAGCTCCCGAGGGGGCTCCTATAATTCACCCCTCCACTTT. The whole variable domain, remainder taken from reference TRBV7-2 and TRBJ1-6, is GAGVSQSPSNKVTEKGKDVELRCDPISGHTALYWYRQSLGQGLEFLIYFQGNSAPDKSGLPSDRFSAERTGGSVSTLTIQRTQQEDSAVYLCASSSRGGSYNSPLHFGNGTRLTVT.

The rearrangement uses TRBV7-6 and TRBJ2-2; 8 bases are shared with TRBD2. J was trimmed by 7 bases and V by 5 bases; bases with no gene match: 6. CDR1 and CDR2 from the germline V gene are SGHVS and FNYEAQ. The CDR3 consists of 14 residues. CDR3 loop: CASSPGLAGGELFF. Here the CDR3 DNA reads TGTGCCAGCAGCCCAGGACTAGCCGGCGGGGAGCTGTTTTTT.

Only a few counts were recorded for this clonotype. CDR3 in amino acids: CASSAPGTSYSNQPQHF. The CDR3 DNA follows: TGTGCCAGCAGCGCCCCGGGGACATCCTATAGCAATCAGCCCCAGCATTTT. V is TRBV12-3 or TRBV12-4 and J is TRBJ1-5; TRBD1 might be the D (6 bases). This CDR3 spans 17 amino acids. The V gene lost 6 bases and the J gene lost 0 bases, with 18 bases spanning the gap.

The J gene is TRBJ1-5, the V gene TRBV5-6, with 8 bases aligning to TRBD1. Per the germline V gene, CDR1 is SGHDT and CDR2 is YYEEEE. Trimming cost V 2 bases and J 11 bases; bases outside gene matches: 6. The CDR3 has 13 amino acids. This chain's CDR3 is CASSFADREAQHF. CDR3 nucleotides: TGTGCCAGCAGCTTTGCGGACAGGGAGGCCCAGCATTTT. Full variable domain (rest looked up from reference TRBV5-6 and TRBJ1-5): DAGVTQSPTHLIKTRGQQVTLRCSPKSGHDTVSWYQQALGQGPQFIFQYYEEEERQRGNFPDRFSGHQFPNYSSELNVNALLLGDSALYLCASSFADREAQHFGDGTRLSIL.

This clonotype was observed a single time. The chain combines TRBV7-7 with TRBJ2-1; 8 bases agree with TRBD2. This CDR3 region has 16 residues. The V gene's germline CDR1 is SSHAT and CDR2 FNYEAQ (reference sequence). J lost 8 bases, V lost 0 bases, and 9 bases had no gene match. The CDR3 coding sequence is TGTGCCAGCAGCTTAGCTAGCGGGATGGAGGGGGATGAGCAGTTCTTC. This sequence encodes CASSLASGMEGDEQFF.

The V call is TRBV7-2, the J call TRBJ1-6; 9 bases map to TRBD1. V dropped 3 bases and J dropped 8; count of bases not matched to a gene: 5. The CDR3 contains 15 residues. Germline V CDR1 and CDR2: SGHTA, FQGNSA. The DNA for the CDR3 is TGTGCCAGCAGCTTGGGGGGGGACAGGGATTCACCCCTCCACTTT. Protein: CASSLGGDRDSPLHF.

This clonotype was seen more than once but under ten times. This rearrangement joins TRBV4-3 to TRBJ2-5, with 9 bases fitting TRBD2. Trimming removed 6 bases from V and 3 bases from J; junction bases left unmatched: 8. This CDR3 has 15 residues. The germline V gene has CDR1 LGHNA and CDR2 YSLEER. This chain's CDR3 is CASSPAGGRKETQYF. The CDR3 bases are TGCGCCAGCAGTCCGGCGGGAGGGAGGAAAGAGACCCAGTACTTC.